The source of this TCR beta chain is a study of blood T cells in healthy people across ages. Through a sample-barcoded 5' primer and a J-beta primer mix, a second PCR was run for roughly 6 to 11 cycles. At least 2.5 million CDR3-containing paired-end reads were obtained per sample. In TCRdb, the 5' RACE reads were re-called with MiXCR into one record per CDR3 protein. The sample has about 1.8 million distinct CDR3 sequences; around 50% are singletons. Sample donors were healthy Caucasian individuals that came from Russia, aged roughly 6 to 100. The study's findings and limits: Getting older went along with TCR beta diversity per million T cells dropping roughly linearly.

This clonotype was recorded a few times. What it binds is unknown. This receptor was obtained from a woman aged 40 to 50 in good health. Sequenced material: blood.

The CDR3, as DNA: TGTGCCAGCAGCTTCGAGGGCCCCCGGAGAGAGACCCAGTACTTC. Encoded protein: CASSFEGPRRETQYF. This chain connects TRBV7-2 to TRBJ2-5, with D possibly being TRBD2 (5 bases). With 3 bases removed from V and 4 bases from J, the gap between germline ends came to 15 bases. The CDR3 contains 15 residues. CDR1 and CDR2 from the germline V gene are SGHTA and FQGNSA.